The 27 T cell receptor beta chains reported below all come from one sample, sequenced in a study of CD8 T cells in Susac syndrome. Reverse transcription used about 0.45 to 1 ug RNA and random hexamers. TCRdb reprocessed the immunoSEQ multiplex PCR reads via MiXCR and lists one record per CDR3 protein. The table lists some 170,000 distinct CDR3 sequences, approximately 93% of them singletons. Sequencing was performed on CD4+ T cells from PBMCs. The receptors here all came from a human donor with multiple sclerosis.

V usage is TRBV20-1 and J usage is TRBJ2-3, with 9 bases matching TRBD1. The germline V gene encodes CDR1 DFQATT and CDR2 SNEGSKA (reference sequence). The CDR3 is made up of 12 amino acids. V lost 6 bases and J lost 3; bases outside the gene matches: 1. The CDR3 coding sequence is TGCAGTGCCGGACAGGGGACAGATACGCAGTATTTT. Encoded protein: CSAGQGTDTQYF.

The V gene is TRBV5-1, the J gene TRBJ2-5; D might be TRBD2 (5 bases). V was pared by 9 bases and J by 2 bases, with 14 bases between. CDR3 length: 13 residues. The germline gives CDR1 SGHRS, CDR2 YFSETQ. In nucleotides, the CDR3 is TGCGCCACCTCAGGAGGAGAACAAGAGACCCAGTACTTC. It specifies CATSGGEQETQYF.

The chain uses TRBV9 and TRBJ2-3; tentative D call: TRBD1 (5 bases). With 3 bases removed from V and 4 bases from J, the gap between germline ends came to 12 bases. Germline loops: CDR1 SGDLS, CDR2 YYNGEE. The CDR3 extends over 14 amino acids. The CDR3 DNA reads TGTGCCAGCAGCGCCACCAGGGCGTCAGATACGCAGTATTTT. Its protein is CASSATRASDTQYF.

This chain links TRBV20-1 with TRBJ2-5; weak D call: TRBD2 (6 bases). The germline V gene has CDR1 DFQATT and CDR2 SNEGSKA (reference sequence). V was clipped by 0 bases and J by 2 bases, with 10 bases between them. CDR3 length: 14 residues. The CDR3 region has the DNA TGCAGTGCTAGAGATTGGGGGGATCAAGAGACCCAGTACTTC. Protein: CSARDWGDQETQYF.

The V and J genes are TRBV29-1 and TRBJ1-5, with D hard to call. Germline values: CDR1 SQVTM, CDR2 ANQGSEA. The CDR3 length is 13 residues. V was shortened by 4 bases and J by 5 bases, with 12 bases between the two germline ends. The CDR3 nucleotides read TGCAGCGTTGGGGTAGGGATGGATCAGCCCCAGCATTTT. Translation gives CSVGVGMDQPQHF.

This rearrangement joins TRBV25-1 to TRBJ2-5, with D perhaps TRBD2 (6 bases). Germline V CDR1 and CDR2: MGHDK, SYGVNS. V lost 4 bases and J 0 bases, leaving 12 bases between the germline ends. The CDR3 is 15 amino acids. The CDR3 DNA reads TGTGCCAGCAGTGGGAGGGATTGGTACCAAGAGACCCAGTACTTC. Translated: CASSGRDWYQETQYF.

In regard to this clonotype: One end of the junction varies from germline; a read error may be responsible. V and J are TRBV7-9 and TRBJ1-2; D is ambiguous. The germline V gene encodes CDR1 SEHNR and CDR2 FQNEAQ (reference sequence). This CDR3 region has 12 residues. CDR3 bases: TGTGCCAGCAGCTTAGAGCTTCGGCACGGCGTCTTC. It translates to CASSLELRHGVF.

In this sample, this clonotype turned up once. The V gene is TRBV29-1, the J gene TRBJ2-1, with a tentative D call TRBD1 (6 bases). This CDR3 spans 16 amino acids. CDR1 is SQVTM and CDR2 is ANQGSEA in the germline V gene. The V gene lost 3 bases and the J gene lost 0 bases, with 15 bases spanning the gap. CDR3 in amino acids: CSVDSWLQGSYNEQFF. As DNA, the CDR3 is TGCAGCGTTGATAGTTGGCTACAGGGCTCCTACAATGAGCAGTTCTTC.

The chain combines TRBV3-1 with TRBJ2-7; D unresolved. The CDR3 totals 14 residues. V was pared by 6 bases and J by 2 bases, with 14 bases between. The germline gives CDR1 LGHDT, CDR2 YNNKEL (reference sequence). DNA of the CDR3: TGTGCCAGCAGTCGCAGCAGTTTCCCCTACGAGCAGTACTTC. As protein: CASSRSSFPYEQYF.

The chain is built from TRBV3-1 and TRBJ1-5; weak D call: TRBD1 (6 bases). Germline loops: CDR1 LGHDT, CDR2 YNNKEL (reference sequence). The CDR3 sequence is 15 residues long. Between the trimmed V and J ends, which lost 1 base and 3 bases, there was a span of 10 bases. In nucleotides, the CDR3 is TGTGCCAGCAGCCAAGCCAGGGGTTACAATCAGCCCCAGCATTTT. Translation gives CASSQARGYNQPQHF.

This rearrangement joins TRBV2 to TRBJ1-2; 7 bases are a match to TRBD1. Germline CDR1 and CDR2: SNHLY and FYNNEI. Unmatched junction bases numbered 7, after V lost 11 bases and J lost 4 bases. The CDR3 contains 12 residues. The CDR3 here is CAGDREGYGYTF. In DNA form, the CDR3 reads TGTGCCGGAGACAGGGAGGGCTATGGCTACACCTTC.

This clonotype appeared once. The J gene is TRBJ2-7, the V gene TRBV7-9; the D gene is possibly TRBD2 (6 bases). Trimming took off 4 bases at V and 0 bases at J, with 10 bases between the two ends. Germline CDR1 reads SEHNR; CDR2 reads FQNEAQ (reference sequence). There are 14 residues in the CDR3. CDR3 in DNA: TGTGCCAGCAGCTCCGGGACTCACTCCTACGAGCAGTACTTC. It encodes CASSSGTHSYEQYF. Full variable domain (missing parts from reference TRBV7-9 and TRBJ2-7): DTGVSQNPRHKITKRGQNVTFRCDPISEHNRLYWYRQTLGQGPEFLTYFQNEAQLEKSRLLSDRFSAERPKGSFSTLEIQRTEQGDSAMYLCASSSGTHSYEQYFGPGTRLTVT.

This chain uses TRBV7-2 with TRBJ1-1; D possibly corresponds to TRBD1 (6 bases). The CDR3 has 16 residues. Trimming cost V 5 bases and J 2 bases, with 18 bases left between them. Germline V lookup: CDR1 SGHTA, CDR2 FQGNSA. The CDR3 is CASSLRDTQPNTEAFF. DNA of the CDR3: TGTGCCAGCAGCCTACGGGACACCCAACCTAACACTGAAGCTTTCTTT.

The rearrangement joins TRBV12-3 or TRBV12-4 to TRBJ1-4; weak D call: TRBD1 (6 bases). V lost 3 bases, J lost 7 bases, and 15 bases lay in between. CDR3 length: 15 amino acids. The CDR3 reads CASSLGHFGGEKLFF. The CDR3 bases are TGTGCCAGCAGTTTGGGACATTTCGGCGGTGAAAAACTGTTTTTT.

This clonotype was counted once. Here the CDR3 reads CASSSSTAEAFF. CDR3 nucleotides: TGCGCCAGCAGCTCCTCCACCGCTGAAGCTTTCTTT. The chain carries TRBV5-1 and TRBJ1-1, with D unclear. The V gene lost 3 bases and the J gene lost 6 bases, with 9 bases spanning the gap. Germline lookup yields CDR1 SGHRS and CDR2 YFSETQ. The CDR3 length is 12 residues.

This sequence joins TRBV7-2 and TRBJ2-7; a weak D match, TRBD2 (5 bases). The CDR3 spans 13 residues. Germline CDR1 reads SGHTA; CDR2 reads FQGNSA. V was clipped by 5 bases and J by 4 bases, with 12 bases between them. The CDR3 coding sequence is TGTGCCAGCAGCCGTGACCCGGGATACGAGCAGTACTTC. Translated: CASSRDPGYEQYF.

CDR3 sequence (DNA): TGTGCCAGCAGTATCTCGGGCCACAATGAGCAGTTCTTC. Its protein is CASSISGHNEQFF. This chain connects TRBV28 to TRBJ2-1, with D unresolved. CDR1 and CDR2 (germline): MDHEN, SYDVKM. V was clipped by 5 bases and J by 5 bases, with 10 bases between them. This CDR3 is built from 13 residues.

The chain joins TRBV25-1 to TRBJ2-5; D is unresolved. The V gene lost 0 bases and the J gene lost 1 base, with 6 bases spanning the gap. CDR3 length: 14 amino acids. The germline gives CDR1 MGHDK, CDR2 SYGVNS. In DNA, the CDR3 is TGTGCCAGCAGTGAATACGCAAGCCAAGAGACCCAGTACTTC. Protein: CASSEYASQETQYF. The variable domain in full, with the rest retrieved from reference TRBV25-1 and TRBJ2-5, is EADIYQTPRYLVIGTGKKITLECSQTMGHDKMYWYQQDPGMELHLIHYSYGVNSTEKGDLSSESTVSRIRTEHFPLTLESARPSHTSQYLCASSEYASQETQYFGPGTRLLVL.

This rearrangement joins TRBV2 to TRBJ1-5; D not resolved. CDR3 length: 12 residues. The V gene's germline CDR1 is SNHLY and CDR2 FYNNEI. V gave up 8 bases and J gave up 0 bases, with 5 bases separating them. The CDR3 reads CASENSNQPQHF. CDR3 coding DNA: TGTGCCAGCGAGAATAGCAATCAGCCCCAGCATTTT.

The chain is built from TRBV2 and TRBJ2-7; 10 bases match TRBD1. With V trimmed by 10 bases and J by 4 bases, 7 bases remained unmatched. The CDR3 spans 13 residues. Per the germline V gene, CDR1 is SNHLY and CDR2 is FYNNEI. DNA for the CDR3: TGTGCCACAGGGGGGACAGGGGTGTACGAGCAGTACTTC. Translation: CATGGTGVYEQYF.

V gene TRBV7-9 combines with J gene TRBJ2-7, with D perhaps matching TRBD2 (6 bases). Germline V gives CDR1 SEHNR, CDR2 FQNEAQ (reference sequence). Trimming pared 5 bases from V and 0 bases from J, leaving 14 bases between. This CDR3 region has 15 residues. Written as DNA, the CDR3 is TGTGCCAGCAGCCACCCTGCGGGATTCTCCTACGAGCAGTACTTC. It specifies CASSHPAGFSYEQYF.

This rearrangement joins TRBV6-2 or TRBV6-3 to TRBJ2-7; perhaps TRBD1 as D (6 bases). The germline V gene encodes CDR1 MNHEY and CDR2 SVGEGT. The CDR3 spans 13 residues. Trimming removed 8 bases from V and 0 bases from J, with 11 bases in between. CDR3 sequence reads: CASQDSSSYEQYF. CDR3 nucleotide sequence: TGTGCCAGCCAGGACAGTAGCTCCTACGAGCAGTACTTC.

This clonotype showed up just once. The chain carries TRBV30 and TRBJ2-1; a possible D gene is TRBD2 (5 bases). The length of the CDR3 is 14 residues. Germline V CDR1 and CDR2: GTSNPN, SVGIG (reference sequence). The V and J ends lost 5 bases and 9 bases respectively, with 20 bases between them. CDR3 nucleotide sequence: TGTGCCTGGTGGACTTACACAGATATGAGTGAGCAGTTCTTC. This sequence encodes CAWWTYTDMSEQFF.

This rearrangement joins TRBV20-1 to TRBJ1-1; D gene uncertain. V lost 3 bases and J 5 bases, leaving 7 bases between the germline ends. CDR1 is DFQATT and CDR2 is SNEGSKA in the germline V gene (reference sequence). This CDR3 is built from 11 residues. Here the CDR3 DNA reads TGCAGTGCTAGTAGACGTACTGAAGCTTTCTTT. This translates into CSASRRTEAFF.

This chain uses TRBV7-9 with TRBJ2-1, with a weak D call TRBD1 (5 bases). The V and J ends lost 6 bases and 9 bases respectively, with 12 bases between them. The CDR3 consists of 12 residues. Germline CDR1 and CDR2: SEHNR and FQNEAQ (reference sequence). CDR3 sequence reads: CASSSVTAEQFF. CDR3 nucleotides: TGTGCCAGCAGTTCCGTGACAGCTGAGCAGTTCTTC.

The table lists this clonotype with a count of one. The chain carries TRBV6-2 or TRBV6-3 and TRBJ2-7, with 7 bases lining up with TRBD2. J lost 6 bases, V lost 2 bases, and 13 bases had no gene match. This CDR3 is built from 16 residues. CDR1 and CDR2 from the germline V gene are MNHEY and SVGEGT. The CDR3 protein is CASSYEVGGPSGEQYF. CDR3 sequence (DNA): TGTGCCAGCAGTTACGAGGTGGGAGGGCCCTCGGGCGAGCAGTACTTC.

J is TRBJ2-5 and V is TRBV27; 8 nucleotides agree with TRBD2. Unmatched junction bases numbered 7, after V lost 7 bases and J lost 3 bases. The CDR3 is made up of 14 amino acids. Germline assignment: CDR1 MNHEY and CDR2 SMNVEV (reference sequence). The CDR3 region is CASTKPGLEETQYF. For the CDR3, the DNA is TGTGCCAGCACTAAACCGGGACTAGAAGAGACCCAGTACTTC.